What follows are 32 T cell receptor beta chains derived from one specimen sequenced in a study of T cells in Graves' hyperthyroidism and ophthalmopathy. The TCR beta CDR3 regions underwent amplification using RNA transcripts as the source. A first-round RT-PCR of the TCR CDR3 used the HTBI primer set. TCRdb re-derived calls from the multiplex PCR reads in MiXCR, one entry per CDR3 protein. The data show roughly 500,000 distinct CDR3 sequences, around 46% seen once. Sequenced material: peripheral blood or thyroid tissue (not recorded which). The receptors originated from an adult woman with Graves' disease, either hyperthyroidism or ophthalmopathy (not recorded which).

This clonotype was detected only a few times. V is TRBV10-3 and J is TRBJ2-2, with 7 bases aligning to TRBD2. CDR3 length equals 15 residues. V was clipped by 10 bases and J by 6 bases; unmatched bases: 14. From germline, CDR1 is ENHRY and CDR2 SYGVKD. DNA of the CDR3: TGTGCCACAACGGCCAGGCGGGAGTTCCCCGGGGAGCTGTTTTTT. It yields the protein CATTARREFPGELFF.

This clonotype was seen repeatedly, ten times or more. The V gene is TRBV20-1, the J gene TRBJ2-7; D gene ambiguous. CDR3 length: 14 amino acids. V lost 3 bases and J lost 0, with 12 bases in between. CDR1 DFQATT and CDR2 SNEGSKA come from the germline V gene (reference sequence). The DNA of the CDR3 is TGCAGTGCTAGTTCGCGTTGGAGCTCCTACGAGCAGTACTTC. This codes for CSASSRWSSYEQYF.

The rearrangement uses TRBV11-2 and TRBJ1-2; D perhaps matches TRBD1 (5 bases). The CDR3 sequence is 14 residues long. Germline V CDR1 and CDR2: SGHAT, FQNNGV. V was shortened by 5 bases and J by 3 bases, with 13 bases between the two germline ends. The CDR3 bases are TGTGCCAGCAGCGCGTCCGGCAGGGACTATGGCTACACCTTC. Residues: CASSASGRDYGYTF.

This clonotype was seen only a few times. V and J are TRBV5-1 and TRBJ2-3, with 8 bases identical to TRBD2. With 4 bases clipped from V and 6 bases from J, the junction kept 19 bases outside the gene matches. Germline V gives CDR1 SGHRS, CDR2 YFSETQ. The CDR3 is 18 residues long. Written as DNA, the CDR3 is TGCGCCAGCAGCCCTAGACTAGCCGGGAGGGGGAACGTGGATACGCAGTATTTT. This gives the protein CASSPRLAGRGNVDTQYF.

This clonotype was observed a few times. This rearrangement joins TRBV6-2 or TRBV6-3 to TRBJ1-1; D is possibly TRBD1 (6 bases). Trimming removed 6 bases from V and 1 base from J, with 18 bases in between. This CDR3 is built from 16 residues. Germline loops: CDR1 MNHEY, CDR2 SVGEGT. The DNA for the CDR3 is TGTGCCAGCAGGTTACAGGGAATGGGCCCGAACACTGAAGCTTTCTTT. Translation gives CASRLQGMGPNTEAFF.

This clonotype has more than one count but fewer than ten. The V gene is TRBV20-1, the J gene TRBJ2-2; D is possibly TRBD2 (5 bases). The CDR3 has 15 residues. Trimming cost V 5 bases and J 3 bases, with 16 bases left between them. Germline V gene sequence: CDR1 DFQATT, CDR2 SNEGSKA (reference sequence). For the CDR3, the DNA is TGCAGTGCTCCGCAGGCGGGCCGGTACACCGGGGAGCTGTTTTTT. Translation gives CSAPQAGRYTGELFF.

This clonotype was seen many times. The chain employs TRBV20-1 and TRBJ2-5; D perhaps matches TRBD2 (5 bases). Germline-derived CDR1 and CDR2 are DFQATT and SNEGSKA (reference sequence). The CDR3 covers 11 residues. The V end was cut by 6 bases, the J end by 3 bases, with 8 bases between. The CDR3, as DNA: TGCAGTGCCGTGACTAAAGAGACCCAGTACTTC. Translating gives CSAVTKETQYF.

The rearrangement joins TRBV10-2 to TRBJ1-5; D not resolved. CDR1 is WSHSY, CDR2 SAAADI, per germline. CDR3 size: 15 residues. Trimming cost V 5 bases and J 2 bases, with 13 bases left between them. The CDR3 DNA is TGCGCCAGCAGTTCGGCCCCCTGGGGCAATCAGCCCCAGCATTTT. This encodes CASSSAPWGNQPQHF.

This clonotype was seen at least ten times. The J gene is TRBJ1-1, the V gene TRBV4-2; possible D gene TRBD1, 6 bases. The CDR3 length is 13 residues. Germline CDR1 reads LGHNA; CDR2 reads YNFKEQ. V was pared by 0 bases and J by 6 bases, with 8 bases between. The CDR3 nucleotides read TGTGCCAGCAGCCAAGATGGGGGGCCTGAAGCTTTCTTT. It codes for CASSQDGGPEAFF.

The J gene is TRBJ1-2, the V gene TRBV5-1; D is ambiguous. Germline V gives CDR1 SGHRS, CDR2 YFSETQ. This CDR3 has 12 amino acids. V was shortened by 2 bases and J by 6 bases, with 8 bases between the two germline ends. CDR3 DNA: TGCGCCAGCAGCTTCGAGATCGATGGCTACACCTTC. Its translation is CASSFEIDGYTF.

This clonotype was counted only a few times. The chain recombines TRBV5-1 with TRBJ1-2; 10 nucleotides agree with TRBD1. The trim removed 4 bases at V and 6 bases at J, leaving 6 bases unmatched. Germline V CDR1 and CDR2: SGHRS, YFSETQ. The CDR3 loop spans 14 amino acids. The CDR3 sequence is CASSPRQGADGYTF. Written as DNA, the CDR3 is TGCGCCAGCAGCCCTAGACAGGGGGCGGATGGCTACACCTTC.

This chain joins TRBV7-9 and TRBJ2-1, with 13 bases lining up with TRBD2. CDR1 and CDR2 (germline): SEHNR, FQNEAQ (reference sequence). With 6 bases clipped from V and 1 base from J, the junction kept 6 bases outside the gene matches. CDR3 size: 17 residues. The DNA for the CDR3 is TGTGCCAGCAGTCCGAGACTAGCGGGGGGATCCTACAATGAGCAGTTCTTC. It yields the protein CASSPRLAGGSYNEQFF.

J is TRBJ1-1 and V is TRBV24-1; 8 nucleotides line up with TRBD1. The CDR3 spans 18 residues. V shed 2 bases and J 5 bases; nucleotides not matched to a gene: 15. Germline CDR1 KGHDR, CDR2 SFDVKD. The CDR3 nucleotides are TGTGCCACCAGTGATTCAGACAGGCCAGGGGGCGGTCGGACTGAAGCTTTCTTT. It is translated as CATSDSDRPGGGRTEAFF.

Turning to this clonotype: An end of the junction differs from the germline gene, which may be a read error. The chain uses TRBV6-5 and TRBJ2-5; TRBD2 agrees at 8 bases. CDR3 length equals 19 residues. CDR1 and CDR2 (germline): MNHEY, SVGAGI. The CDR3 loop is CASSYSSSAGGTADETRYF. Written as DNA, the CDR3 is TGTGCCAGCAGTTACTCGAGCTCGGCGGGAGGAACCGCCGATGAGACCCGGTACTTC.

This chain connects TRBV2 to TRBJ2-5; 7 positions match TRBD1. Germline assignment: CDR1 SNHLY and CDR2 FYNNEI. Trimming at V came to 6 bases and at J to 5 bases, leaving 21 bases not matched to a gene. The CDR3 consists of 18 residues. The CDR3, as DNA: TGTGCCAGCAGCCCCTACGGCCCTAAGGGGGCGGAGGATGAGACCCAGTACTTC. This gives the protein CASSPYGPKGAEDETQYF.

This clonotype was seen repeatedly, ten times or more. Here the CDR3 DNA reads TGCAGTGCTTTCCCGGGACTAGCGGGAGGGCCGTATTCAGAGACCCAGTACTTC. This gives the protein CSAFPGLAGGPYSETQYF. This chain links TRBV20-1 with TRBJ2-5; 16 bases match TRBD2. This CDR3 spans 18 amino acids. The ends lost 5 bases at V and 4 bases at J; junction bases unmatched: 13. CDR1 DFQATT and CDR2 SNEGSKA come from the germline V gene (reference sequence).

The CDR3 region has the DNA TGCGCCAGCAGCTTGGAGGGCGGGATGCGTTACAATGAGCAGTTCTTC. Protein product: CASSLEGGMRYNEQFF. The rearrangement joins TRBV5-1 to TRBJ2-1; D possibly corresponds to TRBD2 (6 bases). V lost 0 bases and J lost 4, with 14 bases in between. Germline assignment: CDR1 SGHRS and CDR2 YFSETQ. The CDR3 is 16 residues long.

The chain couples TRBV24-1 to TRBJ1-5, with 9 bases lining up with TRBD1. The junction had 3 bases not matched to a gene; V was cut back by 10 bases and J by 0 bases. From germline, CDR1 is KGHDR and CDR2 SFDVKD. The CDR3 covers 14 residues. CDR3 sequence reads: CATATGGSNQPQHF. The DNA of the CDR3 is TGTGCCACGGCGACAGGGGGTAGCAATCAGCCCCAGCATTTT.

The V call is TRBV7-9, the J call TRBJ1-2, with 9 bases that match TRBD1. The CDR3 covers 15 residues. Trimming cost V 5 bases and J 7 bases; bases outside gene matches: 11. From germline, CDR1 is SEHNR and CDR2 FQNEAQ (reference sequence). CDR3: CASSHVTGGAGGYTF. CDR3 nucleotides: TGTGCCAGCAGCCATGTTACAGGGGGCGCGGGTGGCTACACCTTC.

For this clonotype: This may come from a read error, since a much larger clone is one base off. The CDR3 DNA is TGTGCCAGTAGTATCACCTTGGGGGCCGAGCAGTGCTTC. Translating gives CASSITLGAEQCF. This rearrangement joins TRBV19 to TRBJ2-7, with D perhaps TRBD1 (6 bases). CDR3 length equals 13 residues. Germline V gene lookup returns CDR1 LNHDA and CDR2 SQIVND (reference sequence).

The chain carries TRBV7-8 and TRBJ2-7; 7 bases are shared with TRBD1. Unmatched junction bases numbered 13, after V lost 5 bases and J lost 6 bases. The germline V gene has CDR1 SGHVS and CDR2 FQNEAQ. CDR3 length: 15 residues. The CDR3 loop is CASSPGAGGLGEQYF. The CDR3, as DNA: TGTGCCAGCAGCCCCGGGGCAGGGGGTCTAGGCGAGCAGTACTTC.

The rearrangement uses TRBV7-8 and TRBJ1-1; weak D call: TRBD1 (5 bases). Germline V CDR1 and CDR2: SGHVS, FQNEAQ. V was clipped by 1 base and J by 10 bases, with 22 bases between them. The CDR3 has 16 amino acids. The CDR3 DNA is TGTGCCAGCAGCTTAGGGACAAGTACGTCTGGGGCGCGAGCTTTCTTT. This sequence encodes CASSLGTSTSGARAFF.

This sequence joins TRBV7-6 and TRBJ2-7; TRBD2 matches at 8 bases. From germline, CDR1 is SGHVS and CDR2 FNYEAQ. Unmatched junction bases numbered 6, after V lost 1 base and J lost 4 bases. This CDR3 is 15 amino acids long. The CDR3: CASSLEAGARYEQYF. DNA of the CDR3: TGTGCCAGCAGCTTAGAAGCGGGAGCTCGGTACGAGCAGTACTTC.

On this clonotype itself: A junction boundary mismatches the germline segment, possibly from a read error. V usage is TRBV5-1 and J usage is TRBJ1-1; D is undetermined. The CDR3 sequence is 15 residues long. Looked up from germline, CDR1 is SGHRS and CDR2 is YFSETQ. The CDR3, as DNA: TGCGCCAGCAGCTCGTCCCTCGGACGGAACACTGAAGCTTCCTTT. It yields the protein CASSSSLGRNTEASF.

This clonotype was counted at least ten times. The chain carries TRBV7-2 and TRBJ2-7; 9 bases match TRBD2. The CDR3 contains 17 residues. CDR1 SGHTA and CDR2 FQGNSA come from the germline V gene. V trimming: 0 bases; J trimming: 7 bases; junction bases outside the gene matches: 13. This CDR3 is CASSLAGSGRRSREQYF. CDR3 sequence (DNA): TGTGCCAGCAGCTTAGCGGGTAGCGGGAGAAGATCGCGTGAGCAGTACTTC.

CDR3 in amino acids: CAWSSKEGSQHF. The CDR3 bases are TGTGCCTGGAGTAGCAAGGAGGGGTCCCAGCATTTT. The rearrangement links TRBV19 to TRBJ1-5, with TRBD1 as a possible D gene (5 bases). The CDR3 length is 12 residues. Trimming shortened V by 11 bases and J by 11 bases, and 19 bases separated the two germline ends. Germline V gene sequence: CDR1 LNHDA, CDR2 SQIVND (reference sequence).

The table lists this clonotype with a few counts. The chain combines TRBV15 with TRBJ2-6; no reliable D call. V lost 3 bases to trimming and J lost 0 bases, with 6 bases between them. Germline loops: CDR1 LNHNV, CDR2 YYDKDF (reference sequence). The CDR3 sequence is 15 residues long. The CDR3 DNA follows: TGTGCCACCAGCAGTTTGGTCTCTGGGGCCAACGTCCTGACTTTC. Encoded protein: CATSSLVSGANVLTF. Based on the CDR3 plus reference TRBV15 and TRBJ2-6, the full variable domain is DAMVIQNPRYQVTQFGKPVTLSCSQTLNHNVMYWYQQKSSQAPKLLFHYYDKDFNNEADTPDNFQSRRPNTSFCFLDIRSPGLGDTAMYLCATSSLVSGANVLTFGAGSRLTVL.

The rearrangement joins TRBV5-6 to TRBJ2-2, with 7 nucleotides matching TRBD1. J gave up 2 bases and V 4 bases, and 8 bases lay outside the gene matches. The CDR3 runs to 16 residues. The germline V gene has CDR1 SGHDT and CDR2 YYEEEE. CDR3 coding DNA: TGTGCCAGCAGCCCATTAGACAGGGTTAACACCGGGGAGCTGTTTTTT. Translating gives CASSPLDRVNTGELFF.

This clonotype was found once. The CDR3 spells CASSQDHGQPQHF. The CDR3 region has the DNA TGTGCCAGCAGCCAAGATCACGGACAGCCCCAGCATTTT. The chain has TRBV14 and TRBJ1-5; D unclear. The germline gives CDR1 SGHDN, CDR2 FVKESK. The germline V and J ends were trimmed by 0 bases and 7 bases, with 7 bases remaining between them. The CDR3 covers 13 residues.

Here the CDR3 reads CASSLDGRSGNTIYF. The CDR3 nucleotides read TGTGCCAGCAGCTTAGATGGTCGCTCTGGAAACACCATATATTTT. This chain joins TRBV11-3 and TRBJ1-3; D is ambiguous. Deletions cut 0 bases from V and 0 bases from J, with 6 bases between. CDR1 is SGHNT, CDR2 YENEEA, per germline. The length of the CDR3 is 15 residues. The complete variable domain, with remaining parts taken from reference TRBV11-3 and TRBJ1-3, reads EAGVVQSPRYKIIEKKQPVAFWCNPISGHNTLYWYLQNLGQGPELLIRYENEEAVDDSQLPKDRFSAERLKGVDSTLKIQPAELGDSAVYLCASSLDGRSGNTIYFGEGSWLTVV.

V usage is TRBV7-6 and J usage is TRBJ1-4; 11 positions match TRBD1. Germline V gene data show CDR1 as SGHVS and CDR2 as FNYEAQ. This CDR3 is built from 14 residues. Losses at the gene ends were 3 bases for V and 13 bases for J; bases not matched to a gene: 7. This CDR3 reads CASSFGQGANGLFF. The CDR3 nucleotides are TGTGCCAGCAGCTTCGGACAGGGGGCGAATGGACTGTTTTTT.

The V call is TRBV29-1, the J call TRBJ1-5, with TRBD1 identical over 8 bases. The germline V gene encodes CDR1 SQVTM and CDR2 ANQGSEA. CDR3 length: 13 residues. V gave up 6 bases and J gave up 5 bases; unmatched junction bases: 6. The CDR3 sequence: CSVQDRDDQPQHF. CDR3 DNA: TGCAGCGTGCAGGACAGGGACGATCAGCCCCAGCATTTT. The variable domain in full, completed from reference TRBV29-1 and TRBJ1-5, reads SAVISQKPSRDICQRGTSLTIQCQVDSQVTMMFWYRQQPGQSLTLIATANQGSEATYESGFVIDKFPISRPNLTFSTLTVSNMSPEDSSIYLCSVQDRDDQPQHFGDGTRLSIL.